This T cell receptor beta chain was captured by sequencing in a study of T cell responses to AZD1222 COVID-19 vaccine. Findings and limits, study-wide: Sampling that yielded the repertoires occurred only after the peak T cell response. Spike-spanning, vaccine-associated CD4 TCRs were dominant at 160-218 and 743-854.

Only a few counts were recorded for this clone. Its antigen is still unknown. Germline V gene sequence: CDR1 SGHKS, CDR2 YYEKEE (reference sequence). V trimming: 3 bases; J trimming: 4 bases; junction bases outside the gene matches: 6. This CDR3 comprises 14 residues. Sequencing was performed with immunoSEQ multiplex PCR; in TCRdb, only in-frame clones are kept and a portion is missing. The sample lists more than 60,000 clones, roughly 84% occurring once. V usage is TRBV5-5 and J usage is TRBJ1-2; 7 bases agree with TRBD1. Sequenced material: peripheral blood, taken on day 0 of AZD1222 vaccination. The TCR sequence derives from an adult in good health. CDR3 nucleotide sequence: TGTGCCAGCAGCTCGAACGACAGGGTCTATGGCTACACCTTC. Translating it yields CASSSNDRVYGYTF.